Listed here are 20 T cell receptor beta chains from one sample, sequenced in a study of Graves' ophthalmopathy and Graves' hyperthyroidism. Amplified material comprised TCR beta CDR3 regions derived from RNA transcripts. The library came from an HTBI-primed first-round RT-PCR and a second-round multiplex PCR. TCRdb ran MiXCR on the multiplex PCR reads and lists one entry per CDR3 protein. The sample lists over a million distinct CDR3 sequences, approximately 35% occurring once. Sequences were obtained from peripheral blood or thyroid tissue (not recorded which). These TCRs come from an adult man with Graves' hyperthyroidism.

The genes are TRBV7-9 and TRBJ1-1; TRBD1 might be the D (6 bases). Germline V CDR1 and CDR2: SEHNR, FQNEAQ (reference sequence). Trimming left V 4 bases short and J 4 bases short, with 25 bases between. The CDR3 has 18 amino acids. This CDR3 reads CASSSPGVAGAWGTEAFF. Here the CDR3 DNA reads TGTGCCAGCAGCTCTCCCGGTGTAGCGGGGGCCTGGGGCACTGAAGCTTTCTTT.

V is TRBV12-3 or TRBV12-4 and J is TRBJ1-3; D is uncertain. Trimming took 5 bases from V and 0 from J, leaving 14 bases between them. This CDR3 region has 16 residues. The CDR3 DNA reads TGTGCCAGCAGTATGGGCCGGGGTAGCTCTGGAAACACCATATATTTT. Residues: CASSMGRGSSGNTIYF.

The sample holds a few counts of this clonotype. This chain uses TRBV5-1 with TRBJ2-5; the D is unclear. CDR3 size: 13 residues. Trimming left V 4 bases short and J 3 bases short, with 10 bases between. CDR1 SGHRS and CDR2 YFSETQ come from the germline V gene. The CDR3 DNA follows: TGCGCCAGCAGCATGGAACCCGAAGAGACCCAGTACTTC. This encodes CASSMEPEETQYF.

The rearrangement links TRBV10-1 to TRBJ1-6, with no clear D. CDR1 WNHNN and CDR2 SYGVQD come from the germline V gene (reference sequence). The CDR3 sequence is 13 residues long. The germline V and J ends were trimmed by 4 bases and 7 bases, with 8 bases remaining between them. The DNA of the CDR3 is TGCGCCAGCAGTGCGGGGAGGAATTCACCCCTCCACTTT. It encodes CASSAGRNSPLHF.

This clonotype appeared once. V is TRBV7-2 and J is TRBJ1-1, with D tentatively TRBD1 (6 bases). CDR1 SGHTA and CDR2 FQGNSA come from the germline V gene. Trimming left V 7 bases short and J 6 bases short, with 27 bases between. The CDR3 is 17 residues long. The CDR3, as DNA: TGTGCCAGCAAGAGACCCCAAACGAACACCGGGGGCTCTGAAGCTTTCTTT. Translated: CASKRPQTNTGGSEAFF.

This clonotype was counted ten times or more. The chain couples TRBV12-3 or TRBV12-4 to TRBJ2-2; D not resolved. The CDR3 is made up of 14 amino acids. V gave up 6 bases and J gave up 3 bases, with 11 bases separating them. The CDR3 DNA sequence: TGTGCCAGCAGCGGCTGGTCGGACACCGGGGAGCTGTTTTTT. Protein sequence: CASSGWSDTGELFF.

The V call is TRBV9, the J call TRBJ2-7; 10 bases are a match to TRBD2. The germline V gene encodes CDR1 SGDLS and CDR2 YYNGEE. The CDR3 runs to 13 residues. The CDR3 region is CARKLAGSYEQYF. CDR3 coding DNA: TGTGCTAGGAAACTAGCGGGATCCTACGAGCAGTACTTC.

This clonotype has only a few counts. One base away lies a much larger clone, so this may be a sequencing read error. The chain uses TRBV29-1 and TRBJ2-7, with 11 positions matching TRBD1. The CDR3 length is 15 residues. Germline V gene lookup returns CDR1 SQVTM and CDR2 ANQGSEA. The CDR3: CSVRTGTGGSYGQYF. The CDR3 DNA is TGCAGCGTCCGAACTGGGACAGGGGGGTCCTACGGGCAGTACTTC.

The table lists this clonotype with many counts. This chain joins TRBV4-1 and TRBJ2-7; D not resolved. V dropped 0 bases and J dropped 7 bases, with 10 bases sitting between them. CDR1 is MGHRA, CDR2 YSYEKL, per germline. The CDR3 consists of 13 residues. The CDR3 bases are TGCGCCAGCAGCCAAGATACGGGTGGGGAGCAGTACTTC. It codes for CASSQDTGGEQYF.

The CDR3 DNA is TGTGCCGTTGGGGGGAGGGATCAGCCCCAGCATTTT. This codes for CAVGGRDQPQHF. The chain recombines TRBV10-3 with TRBJ1-5; a weak D match, TRBD1 (5 bases). Germline-derived CDR1 and CDR2 are ENHRY and SYGVKD. Trimming shortened V by 11 bases and J by 5 bases, and 13 bases separated the two germline ends. The CDR3 contains 12 residues.

This clonotype was recorded many times. J is TRBJ2-5 and V is TRBV7-8, with TRBD1 identical over 8 bases. Germline assignment: CDR1 SGHVS and CDR2 FQNEAQ. The V segment lost 0 bases and the J segment 2 bases; nucleotides outside the gene matches: 2. This CDR3 spans 15 amino acids. The CDR3 DNA follows: TGTGCCAGCAGCTTAGCCAGGGGGCGGCAAGAGACCCAGTACTTC. It codes for CASSLARGRQETQYF.

This clonotype was seen more than once but under ten times. The V and J genes are TRBV20-1 and TRBJ1-6; 9 bases align to TRBD1. The V gene's germline CDR1 is DFQATT and CDR2 SNEGSKA (reference sequence). Trimming took 6 bases from V and 6 from J; bases not matched to a gene: 6. There are 14 residues in the CDR3. The CDR3 here is CSAARDRANSPLHF. The CDR3 DNA follows: TGCAGTGCGGCCCGGGACAGGGCTAATTCACCCCTCCACTTT.

This clonotype was counted only a few times. This rearrangement joins TRBV20-1 to TRBJ1-1; 10 positions agree with TRBD1. CDR1 is DFQATT and CDR2 is SNEGSKA in the germline V gene (reference sequence). With V trimmed by 6 bases and J by 3 bases, 7 bases remained unmatched. The CDR3 contains 14 residues. Here the CDR3 reads CSATVGQGYTEAFF. The CDR3 DNA sequence: TGCAGTGCCACCGTGGGACAGGGGTACACTGAAGCTTTCTTT.

The chain recombines TRBV28 with TRBJ1-2, with 7 bases matching TRBD1. From germline, CDR1 is MDHEN and CDR2 SYDVKM. CDR3 size: 13 residues. The trim removed 5 bases at V and 8 bases at J, leaving 8 bases unmatched. The CDR3 DNA reads as TGTGCCAGCAGTCCACAGGGGAACGCCGGCTACACCTTC. Protein product: CASSPQGNAGYTF.

This chain connects TRBV12-3 or TRBV12-4 to TRBJ2-7; the D gene is possibly TRBD2 (5 bases). With 1 base removed from V and 5 bases from J, the gap between germline ends came to 12 bases. The CDR3 contains 14 residues. CDR3 in amino acids: CASSLGLAVHEQYF. The DNA of the CDR3 is TGTGCCAGCAGTTTAGGGCTAGCCGTACACGAGCAGTACTTC.

This clonotype occurred many times. V is TRBV2 and J is TRBJ2-2; D gene ambiguous. The CDR3 spans 13 residues. The ends were cut back, 8 bases at V and 7 bases at J, with 14 bases in the middle. Germline CDR1 is SNHLY and CDR2 is FYNNEI. CDR3 in amino acids: CASSFRTNGELFF. CDR3 in DNA: TGTGCCAGCTCCTTCCGGACGAACGGGGAGCTGTTTTTT.

Ten or more counts support this clonotype. The genes are TRBV29-1 and TRBJ2-7, with a tentative D call TRBD1 (6 bases). This CDR3 contains 12 residues. The germline V gene has CDR1 SQVTM and CDR2 ANQGSEA. Trimming took off 6 bases at V and 2 bases at J, with 11 bases between the two ends. The CDR3 region has the DNA TGCAGCGTCATCAGGGGCCCCTACGAGCAGTACTTC. This encodes CSVIRGPYEQYF.

This sequence joins TRBV15 and TRBJ2-5; tentative D call: TRBD1 (5 bases). CDR1 is LNHNV, CDR2 YYDKDF, per germline (reference sequence). This CDR3 has 15 amino acids. Trimming pared 3 bases from V and 5 bases from J, leaving 16 bases between. The CDR3 DNA sequence: TGTGCCACCAGCAGTTTTTCTGGGTCAGGGGAGACCCAGTACTTC. Its protein is CATSSFSGSGETQYF.

The gene calls are TRBV6-1 and TRBJ1-5; no definite D call. Trimming removed 11 bases at V and 9 bases at J, with 17 bases between. The CDR3 loop spans 12 amino acids. Germline assignment: CDR1 MNHNS and CDR2 SASEGT. CDR3 region: CAREKAGRPQHF. CDR3 coding DNA: TGTGCCCGGGAAAAGGCTGGTCGGCCCCAGCATTTT.

As regards this clonotype: At one end, the junction sequence differs from germline, possibly due to a read error. The chain recombines TRBV19 with TRBJ1-1; D is possibly TRBD1 (5 bases). Germline CDR1 is LNHDA and CDR2 is SQIVND (reference sequence). CDR3 length: 8 amino acids. The CDR3 bases are TGTGCCAGTAGTATATCAGGGTTT. Its protein is CASSISGF.